Below, 15 T cell receptor beta chains from the same sample are listed, as sequenced in a study of blood T cell repertoires in COVID-19. Sequencing used immunoSEQ multiplex PCR; TCRdb keeps in-frame clones, though not all of them. This table has roughly 140,000 clones, around 90% appearing once. Sequencing was performed on peripheral blood. The source of these receptors is a man between 65 and 79 years old with acute or convalescent COVID-19.

This chain connects TRBV27 to TRBJ1-5; no reliable D call. This CDR3 is built from 15 residues. From germline, CDR1 is MNHEY and CDR2 SMNVEV (reference sequence). V was cut by 4 bases and J by 2 bases, with 12 bases left in between. CDR3 bases: TGTGCCAGCAGTTCCGGGGAGGGCGGCAATCAGCCCCAGCATTTT. Amino acid sequence: CASSSGEGGNQPQHF.

The chain employs TRBV5-4 and TRBJ2-7; D ambiguous. The CDR3 totals 12 residues. Germline V lookup: CDR1 SGHNT, CDR2 YYREEE (reference sequence). V was shortened by 3 bases and J by 6 bases, with 10 bases between the two germline ends. CDR3 in DNA: TGTGCCAGCAGCTCCGAGGCGCTCGAGCAGTACTTC. Its translation: CASSSEALEQYF.

J is TRBJ1-1 and V is TRBV19, with a tentative D call TRBD1 (5 bases). The V end was cut by 9 bases, the J end by 10 bases, with 15 bases between. The germline V gene has CDR1 LNHDA and CDR2 SQIVND (reference sequence). The CDR3 runs 11 residues. The CDR3 here is CASQGAWGAFF. As DNA, the CDR3 is TGTGCCAGCCAGGGCGCGTGGGGAGCTTTCTTT.

V gene TRBV18 combines with J gene TRBJ2-3; 11 bases are shared with TRBD2. Per germline, CDR1 KGHSH and CDR2 LQKENI. The V gene end was trimmed by 3 bases and the J gene end by 1 base; junction bases not matched to a gene: 3. The CDR3 covers 16 residues. The CDR3 nucleotides read TGTGCCAGCTCACCCCTGGGACTAGCGGGCACAGATACGCAGTATTTT. Protein: CASSPLGLAGTDTQYF.

V and J are TRBV5-5 and TRBJ2-7; D perhaps matches TRBD1 (6 bases). The CDR3 length is 16 residues. Trimming pared 4 bases from V and 0 bases from J, leaving 17 bases between. Germline V CDR1 and CDR2: SGHKS, YYEKEE (reference sequence). The CDR3 loop reads CASSGAGAPSSYEQYF. CDR3 DNA sequence: TGTGCCAGCAGCGGGGCAGGGGCCCCGAGCTCCTACGAGCAGTACTTC.

V is TRBV6-5 and J is TRBJ2-2; 9 bases fit TRBD1. CDR1 MNHEY and CDR2 SVGAGI come from the germline V gene. The CDR3 extends over 15 amino acids. V lost 4 bases and J lost 5; bases outside the gene matches: 5. The CDR3 DNA is TGTGCCAGCAGTTCGACAGGGGGTGGGACCGGGGAGCTGTTTTTT. This sequence encodes CASSSTGGGTGELFF.

The rearrangement uses TRBV18 and TRBJ2-3; 8 nucleotides agree with TRBD2. Unmatched junction bases numbered 3, after V lost 3 bases and J lost 4 bases. From germline, CDR1 is KGHSH and CDR2 LQKENI. This CDR3 is built from 14 residues. DNA for the CDR3: TGTGCCAGCTCACCCGGGAGGGGCCCAGATACGCAGTATTTT. Translating gives CASSPGRGPDTQYF.

V is TRBV10-1 and J is TRBJ2-7; 13 bases match TRBD2. The J segment lost 2 bases and the V segment lost 3 bases, leaving 7 bases of the junction unmatched. CDR3 length equals 17 residues. CDR1 WNHNN and CDR2 SYGVQD come from the germline V gene (reference sequence). CDR3 residues: CASSDTLTSGGAYEQYF. Here the CDR3 DNA reads TGCGCCAGCAGTGACACCCTCACTAGCGGGGGGGCCTACGAGCAGTACTTC.

The chain couples TRBV28 to TRBJ2-7; D might be TRBD2 (7 bases). V shed 5 bases and J shed 6 bases, with 17 bases lying between them. Germline CDR1 and CDR2: MDHEN and SYDVKM. The CDR3 spans 14 residues. CDR3 nucleotide sequence: TGTGCCAGCAGTCTTATCCAGGGAGGGGGCGAGCAGTACTTC. Its translation is CASSLIQGGGEQYF. Based on the CDR3 plus reference TRBV28 and TRBJ2-7, the full variable domain is DVKVTQSSRYLVKRTGEKVFLECVQDMDHENMFWYRQDPGLGLRLIYFSYDVKMKEKGDIPEGYSVSREKKERFSLILESASTNQTSMYLCASSLIQGGGEQYFGPGTRLTVT.

CDR3 loop: CASSYGAGNTIYF. The CDR3 bases are TGTGCCAGCAGCTATGGAGCTGGAAACACCATATATTTT. J is TRBJ1-3 and V is TRBV12-3 or TRBV12-4; D ambiguous. The CDR3 length is 13 residues. V lost 6 bases to trimming and J lost 2 bases, with 8 bases between them.

The chain is built from TRBV11-2 and TRBJ1-4; D gene ambiguous. Per the germline V gene, CDR1 is SGHAT and CDR2 is FQNNGV. V was cut by 5 bases and J by 5 bases, with 9 bases left in between. The CDR3 length is 13 residues. CDR3 sequence (DNA): TGTGCCAGCAGCCCTGGGCTCAATGAAAAACTGTTTTTT. Its protein is CASSPGLNEKLFF.

This chain joins TRBV4-1 and TRBJ2-5, with 13 positions matching TRBD2. V lost 0 bases and J lost 5; bases outside the gene matches: 9. There are 18 residues in the CDR3. The V gene's germline CDR1 is MGHRA and CDR2 YSYEKL. The CDR3 DNA reads TGCGCCAGCAGCCAAGATAGGACTAGCGGGGGCCGGGGGGAGACCCAGTACTTC. Protein: CASSQDRTSGGRGETQYF.

This clone was found once. The V and J genes are TRBV12-3 or TRBV12-4 and TRBJ1-2; D uncertain. Trimming took 7 bases from V and 2 from J, leaving 11 bases between them. The CDR3 runs to 13 residues. CDR3 bases: TGTGCCAGCACGGGTAGGCCCAACTATGGCTACACCTTC. Amino acids: CASTGRPNYGYTF.

The chain recombines TRBV28 with TRBJ2-3; the match to TRBD2 covers 9 bases. The CDR3 loop spans 15 amino acids. Germline-derived CDR1 and CDR2 are MDHEN and SYDVKM. V was clipped by 8 bases and J by 0 bases; unmatched bases: 6. The CDR3 DNA reads TGTGCCAGCCTGCTAGCGGGGCGGAGCACAGATACGCAGTATTTT. Translation gives CASLLAGRSTDTQYF.

This rearrangement joins TRBV28 to TRBJ1-6; D gene uncertain. Germline V CDR1 and CDR2: MDHEN, SYDVKM. Deletions cut 0 bases from V and 7 bases from J, with 7 bases between. This CDR3 is built from 14 residues. CDR3: CASSLWSGNSPLHF. The CDR3 nucleotides read TGTGCCAGCAGTTTATGGTCGGGAAATTCACCCCTCCACTTT.